These T cell receptor beta chains were read from a single sample in a study of blood T cell repertoires in COVID-19. Assay: immunoSEQ multiplex PCR; the TCRdb copy retains only in-frame clones and omits some. Of approximately 130,000 clones in the sample, 70% to 90% were seen once. The sequenced sample consisted of peripheral blood. Source of these receptors: a woman aged 45-65 years who had recovered from COVID-19. The CDR3 runs from the conserved cysteine through the conserved F or W. Each record gives: clone size, CDR3 length, J gene, D gene, V gene, CDR3 DNA, CDR3 protein. The D gene is left open where the match is weak. The size field is filled for only some rows; it gives once, few, many or a size class.

size: -; length: 17; J: TRBJ2-7; D: -; V: TRBV11-2; DNA: TGTGCCAGCAGCTCCATGAACAGGGAATTCAGCTCCTACGAGCAGTACTTC; CDR3: CASSSMNREFSSYEQYF
size: -; length: 14; J: TRBJ1-4; D: -; V: TRBV11-2; DNA: TGTGCCAGCAGCCCTGGGAGGGGTGGCGAAAAACTGTTTTTT; CDR3: CASSPGRGGEKLFF
size: -; length: 15; J: TRBJ1-2; D: -; V: TRBV9; DNA: TGTGCCAGCAGCGTAGAGGAGGGTGCGGACTATGGCTACACCTTC; CDR3: CASSVEEGADYGYTF
size: -; length: 15; J: TRBJ1-5; D: -; V: TRBV7-2; DNA: TGTGCCAGCAGCTCCTACCCAGGGGGCAATCAGCCCCAGCATTTT; CDR3: CASSSYPGGNQPQHF
size: -; length: 13; J: TRBJ2-5; D: TRBD1; V: TRBV12-3/TRBV12-4; DNA: TGTGCCAGCAAGGGACAGCCAAAGGAGACCCAGTACTTC; CDR3: CASKGQPKETQYF
size: -; length: 14; J: TRBJ2-3; D: -; V: TRBV10-2; DNA: TGCGCCAGCAGTGAGTCGGGTGCACGGGGGACGCAGTATTTT; CDR3: CASSESGARGTQYF
size: -; length: 13; J: TRBJ2-3; D: -; V: TRBV5-1; DNA: TGCGCCAGCAGCGAATGGAGTGCAGATACGCAGTATTTT; CDR3: CASSEWSADTQYF
size: -; length: 12; J: TRBJ2-7; D: -; V: TRBV5-8; DNA: TGTGCCAGCAGCTTGCGTAAAAACGAGCAGTACTTC; CDR3: CASSLRKNEQYF
size: -; length: 15; J: TRBJ2-7; D: TRBD2; V: TRBV11-2; DNA: TGTGCCAGCAGCTATGCTAGCGGAGGCCGCTACGAGCAGTACTTC; CDR3: CASSYASGGRYEQYF
size: -; length: 15; J: TRBJ1-2; D: -; V: TRBV27; DNA: TGTGCCAGCAGCGACACAGGGTCCGTTAACTATGGCTACACCTTC; CDR3: CASSDTGSVNYGYTF
size: once; length: 14; J: TRBJ2-2; D: -; V: TRBV19; DNA: TGTGCCAGTAGTAGGCAGGGGTTTAACGGGGAGCTGTTTTTT; CDR3: CASSRQGFNGELFF
size: -; length: 14; J: TRBJ2-1; D: TRBD1; V: TRBV29-1; DNA: TGCAGCGTCACCGGGACAGGGATCCACAATGAGCAGTTCTTC; CDR3: CSVTGTGIHNEQFF
size: many; length: 12; J: TRBJ1-5; D: -; V: TRBV23-1; DNA: TGCGCCAGCCTCGAGGGGGATCAGCCCCAGCATTTT; CDR3: CASLEGDQPQHF
size: -; length: 17; J: TRBJ1-3; D: -; V: TRBV12-5; DNA: TGTGCTAGTGGTTCAAGGCCCGCAGGGGTCGCTGGAAACACCATATATTTT; CDR3: CASGSRPAGVAGNTIYF
size: -; length: 13; J: TRBJ2-7; D: -; V: TRBV11-3; DNA: TGTGCCAGCAGCTTTGCGGACTATTACGAGCAGTACTTC; CDR3: CASSFADYYEQYF
size: -; length: 13; J: TRBJ1-2; D: -; V: TRBV7-2; DNA: TGTGCCAGCAGCCTACAGGGTTCAGGGGGCTACACCTTC; CDR3: CASSLQGSGGYTF
size: -; length: 15; J: TRBJ2-3; D: -; V: TRBV24-1; DNA: TGTGCCACCCAGAGCGGCCATGAAGACACAGATACGCAGTATTTT; CDR3: CATQSGHEDTDTQYF
size: -; length: 12; J: TRBJ1-2; D: TRBD1; V: TRBV2; DNA: TGTGCCAGCTGGACAGGGTGGGATGGCTACACCTTC; CDR3: CASWTGWDGYTF
size: -; length: 12; J: TRBJ1-6; D: -; V: TRBV6-6; DNA: TGTGCCAGCACCCTACAGAATTCACCCCTCCACTTT; CDR3: CASTLQNSPLHF
size: -; length: 16; J: TRBJ2-7; D: TRBD1; V: TRBV5-1; DNA: TGCGCCAGCAGCCTCGGGACAGGGGCTCTCTCCTACGAGCAGTACTTC; CDR3: CASSLGTGALSYEQYF
size: -; length: 15; J: TRBJ2-5; D: -; V: TRBV4-3; DNA: TGCGCCAGCAGCCAAGATTACAACAGTCAAGAGACCCAGTACTTC; CDR3: CASSQDYNSQETQYF
size: -; length: 10; J: TRBJ2-3; D: -; V: TRBV3-1/TRBV3-2; DNA: TGTGCCACCTGCACAGATACGCAGTATTTT; CDR3: CATCTDTQYF